Listed here is a single TCR beta chain. What it recognizes is unknown. A universal primer site was incorporated via template switching, and the cDNA contained unique molecular identifiers. TCRdb reprocessed the 5' RACE reads with MiXCR, giving one entry per CDR3 protein. The sample lists about 890,000 distinct CDR3 sequences, around an eighth occurring once. Healthy Caucasians supplied all donations. V gave up 0 bases and J gave up 1 base, with 7 bases separating them. Germline V gives CDR1 SGHRS, CDR2 YFSETQ. The CDR3 spans 14 residues. The record originates from a study of identical twins. Whole-study results and caveats: Twins shared out-of-frame alpha sequences with excess low generation probability.

This sample was also put to use in a study of yellow fever vaccine responses in identical twins.

The clonotype comes from a woman aged 18-29 years in good health. The sample was PBMCs. The chain employs TRBV5-1 and TRBJ1-1; D call uncertain. The CDR3 reads CASSLGRPNTEAFF. The CDR3, as DNA: TGCGCCAGCAGCTTGGGACGCCCGAACACTGAAGCTTTCTTT.